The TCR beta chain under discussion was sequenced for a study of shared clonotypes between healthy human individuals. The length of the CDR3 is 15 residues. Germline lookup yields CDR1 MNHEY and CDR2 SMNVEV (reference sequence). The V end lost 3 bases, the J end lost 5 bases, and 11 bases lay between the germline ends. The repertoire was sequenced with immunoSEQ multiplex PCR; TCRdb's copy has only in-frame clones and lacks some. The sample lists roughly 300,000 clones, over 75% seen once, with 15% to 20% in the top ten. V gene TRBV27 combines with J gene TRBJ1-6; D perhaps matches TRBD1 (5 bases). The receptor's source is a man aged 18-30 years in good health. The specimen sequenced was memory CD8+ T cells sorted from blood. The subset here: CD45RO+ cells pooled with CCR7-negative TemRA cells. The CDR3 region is CASSLAGWNNSPLHF. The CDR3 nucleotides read TGTGCCAGCAGTTTGGCAGGGTGGAATAATTCACCCCTCCACTTT.